This T cell receptor (beta chain) is drawn from a study of early T cells in non-severe SARS-CoV-2 infection (dated by TCRdb to about 2021). Looking at the study overall: Because TCR sequencing relied on bulk RNA taken from unsorted whole blood, pairing of alpha and beta chains was not possible. Results and caveats for the whole study, not just this receptor: Matching against VDJdb was skewed toward anti-spike CD8 responses, likely underestimated virus-specific expansions, and missed private and CD4 specificities.

Library prep was done by 5' RACE. The sequencer was a NextSeq 500. In the TCR library protocol, unique molecular identifiers were attached to individual cDNA molecules to correct for PCR bias and sequencing error. Sequencing covered both TCR alpha and beta chains, and within each sample the abundances of alpha and beta sequences were tightly co-correlated. Under the source paper's analysis protocol: Decombinator V4 was used to perform V gene, J gene and CDR3 annotation of TCR sequences. TCRs were defined as expanded if a significant change between any two time points was detected under a Poisson model with p below 0.0001. TCR abundances were normalised to the total number of TCRs sequenced in each sample and reported as counts per million. MAIT TCRs were defined by TRAV1-2 paired with TRAJ12, TRAJ20 or TRAJ33, and iNKT TCRs by TRAV10 paired with TRAJ18. VDJdb, accessed 1 November 2021, was searched for CMV, EBV and SARS-CoV-2 annotated TCRs, with TCRs annotated for multiple antigens excluded. Using fastp trimming at Q25 and MiXCR clonotype assembly, TCRdb reanalyzed the public sequencing data and kept in-frame beta chains. Rows are unified per CDR3 protein, each entry keeping the most common DNA and genes. In this record, the V and J calls reflect TCRdb's handling and not the investigators' own analysis. This sample lists over 85,000 distinct CDR3 sequences; around 13% were detected once. Together, the top ten hold over 5% of the sample.

V was cut back by 7 bases and J by 6 bases, leaving a gap of 12 bases between them. CDR1 and CDR2, per the germline V gene, are KGHDR and SFDVKD. The CDR3 numbers 13 residues from cysteine through phenylalanine. The read is trimmed to its CDR3 DNA, 39 bases read in frame from base 1. A case-control design nested within a healthcare worker cohort in London, UK, was used, with weekly nasopharyngeal swab PCR tests and blood sampling performed. Healthcare workers were recruited between 23 and 31 March 2020, during the week of the UK lockdown, and were followed weekly for up to roughly 15 weeks. This clonotype was seen many times. What antigen it recognizes has not been identified. No base qualities exist here, and no much larger clone lies one base off it.

The sequence derives from an adult who was a healthcare worker with PCR-confirmed SARS-CoV-2 infection or an uninfected control (not recorded which). The sample consisted of whole blood. The chain is made from TRBV24-1 and TRBJ2-1, with the D call tentatively TRBD1 or TRBD2, each fitting 5 bases. The sequenced DNA: TGTGCCACCAGCGGGGCCGTGTCCAATGAGCAGTTCTTC. Its coded protein is CATSGAVSNEQFF.